This T cell receptor beta chain emerged from a study of T cells after posttransplantation cyclophosphamide. General observations from the study: After PTCy, TRB diversity resembled that of CNI/methotrexate controls.

The CDR3 loop spans 14 amino acids. The V segment lost 6 bases and the J segment 9 bases; nucleotides outside the gene matches: 5. From germline, CDR1 is MDHEN and CDR2 SYDVKM. This clone was seen ten or more times. The target antigen is unknown. Busulfan-fludarabine conditioning, marrow transplant, and cyclophosphamide on days +3 and +4 were administered. Clones were read by immunoSEQ multiplex PCR, and TCRdb kept only the in-frame ones, dropping some. The sample has about 5,500 clones, none seen only once; the top ten hold roughly 24%. The chain combines TRBV28 with TRBJ1-6, with 10 nucleotides matching TRBD1. The input for sequencing was PBMCs, taken after allogeneic stem cell transplant with posttransplant cyclophosphamide. This receptor was obtained from a male patient between 60 and 69 years old who received an allogeneic stem cell transplant from a related donor, was CMV-positive, and had no GVHD. Some of these T cells may belong to the graft donor. The CDR3 loop reads CASRWTGGVSPLHF. CDR3 nucleotide sequence: TGTGCCAGCAGGTGGACAGGGGGTGTTTCACCCCTCCACTTT.